The text below deals with one T cell receptor beta chain. Roughly 0.45 to 1 ug RNA was reverse transcribed with random hexamers. A single record per CDR3 protein comes from TCRdb applying MiXCR to the immunoSEQ multiplex PCR reads. This sample has some 200,000 distinct CDR3 sequences, with more than 85% found just once. Germline assignment: CDR1 SEHNR and CDR2 FQNEAQ (reference sequence). The J segment lost 4 bases and the V segment lost 4 bases, leaving 8 bases of the junction unmatched. CDR3 length: 16 amino acids. The data stem from a study of CD8 T cells in Susac syndrome. Specimen: CD8+ T cells from PBMCs. The receptor's source is a human donor with Susac syndrome. The rearrangement links TRBV7-9 to TRBJ1-2; the match to TRBD1 covers 11 bases. CDR3 residues: CASSSGQGARGYGYTF. The DNA for the CDR3 is TGTGCCAGCAGCTCAGGACAGGGGGCGCGGGGCTATGGCTACACCTTC.